Each of the 11 T cell receptor beta chains below was sequenced from the same sample in a study of cytomegalovirus exposure and HLA in healthy donors. PCR employed 60 Vbeta and 13 Jbeta primers. The data were produced by immunoSEQ multiplex PCR, yet TCRdb's version contains in-frame clones alone and is incomplete. This table holds some 160,000 clones, about two thirds found once. Sequencing input: PBMCs. The receptors here all came from a man aged 35 to 55 in good health and CMV-seronegative.

This clone was counted a few times. The CDR3 protein is CASSFDRLSSYEQYF. The CDR3 DNA reads as TGTGCCAGCAGTTTCGACAGATTAAGCTCCTACGAGCAGTACTTC. This chain uses TRBV27 with TRBJ2-5, with D tentatively TRBD1 (5 bases). The assigned J gene may be wrong: the sequence end matches TRBJ2-7 better. The CDR3 spans 15 residues. Germline V gene sequence: CDR1 MNHEY, CDR2 SMNVEV (reference sequence).

The chain links TRBV15 to TRBJ2-2; D uncertain. CDR3 length equals 15 residues. Looked up from germline, CDR1 is LNHNV and CDR2 is YYDKDF (reference sequence). The ends were cut back, 0 bases at V and 6 bases at J, with 11 bases in the middle. CDR3 sequence: CATSRDATAAGELFF. In DNA, the CDR3 is TGTGCCACCAGCAGAGATGCTACGGCGGCCGGGGAGCTGTTTTTT. The full variable domain, rest sourced from reference TRBV15 and TRBJ2-2, is DAMVIQNPRYQVTQFGKPVTLSCSQTLNHNVMYWYQQKSSQAPKLLFHYYDKDFNNEADTPDNFQSRRPNTSFCFLDIRSPGLGDTAMYLCATSRDATAAGELFFGEGSRLTVL.

The genes are TRBV19 and TRBJ2-3; TRBD1 matches 11 bases. V lost 5 bases and J lost 5; bases outside the gene matches: 9. Germline V gives CDR1 LNHDA, CDR2 SQIVND (reference sequence). The CDR3 consists of 16 residues. The chain's CDR3 is CASSARGQGGGDTQYF. The CDR3 DNA reads as TGTGCCAGTAGTGCCAGGGGACAGGGGGGAGGAGATACGCAGTATTTT.

In its sample, this clone was seen a few times. This rearrangement joins TRBV4-1 to TRBJ1-5; D is uncertain. Germline V gene lookup returns CDR1 MGHRA and CDR2 YSYEKL. V was shortened by 1 base and J by 0 bases, with 22 bases between the two germline ends. The CDR3 contains 20 residues. CDR3 sequence reads: CASSQAPYTSGPYSNQPQHF. CDR3 nucleotides: TGCGCCAGCAGCCAAGCCCCCTACACCTCAGGCCCTTATAGCAATCAGCCCCAGCATTTT.

This chain uses TRBV5-1 with TRBJ2-3; 7 nucleotides align to TRBD2. Per the germline V gene, CDR1 is SGHRS and CDR2 is YFSETQ. The CDR3 extends over 15 amino acids. V was clipped by 3 bases and J by 0 bases; unmatched bases: 4. The CDR3 DNA reads as TGCGCCAGCAGCTCGAGCGGGGCGAGCACAGATACGCAGTATTTT. This sequence encodes CASSSSGASTDTQYF.

The chain has TRBV5-1 and TRBJ1-1, with 9 bases identical to TRBD1. Germline V CDR1 and CDR2: SGHRS, YFSETQ. The V and J ends lost 3 bases and 4 bases, in that order; junction bases with no gene match: 7. The CDR3 spans 15 residues. CDR3: CASSYGTGTGTEAFF. As DNA, the CDR3 is TGCGCCAGCAGCTATGGGACAGGGACAGGCACTGAAGCTTTCTTT.

V usage is TRBV7-2 and J usage is TRBJ2-2; 7 bases fit TRBD2. Germline lookup yields CDR1 SGHTA and CDR2 FQGNSA. J was trimmed by 4 bases and V by 0 bases; bases with no gene match: 5. The CDR3 runs to 16 residues. This chain's CDR3 is CASSLAAGAVTGELFF. In nucleotides, the CDR3 is TGTGCCAGCAGCTTAGCCGCGGGAGCGGTCACCGGGGAGCTGTTTTTT.

This clone was seen a few times. V usage is TRBV7-2 and J usage is TRBJ2-3, with D possibly TRBD2 on 6 matching bases. Germline CDR1 and CDR2: SGHTA and FQGNSA. V was shortened by 5 bases and J by 3 bases, with 18 bases between the two germline ends. The CDR3 extends over 16 amino acids. In nucleotides, the CDR3 is TGTGCCAGCAGCCAGGGAGGAGGGTTTTGGACAGATACGCAGTATTTT. It translates to CASSQGGGFWTDTQYF.

The chain employs TRBV7-9 and TRBJ2-3; 8 bases fit TRBD2. V was clipped by 5 bases and J by 3 bases; unmatched bases: 4. Germline CDR1 reads SEHNR; CDR2 reads FQNEAQ (reference sequence). This CDR3 spans 14 amino acids. As DNA, the CDR3 is TGTGCCAGCAGCATGGCTAGCGGGACAGATACGCAGTATTTT. This codes for CASSMASGTDTQYF.

This clone was counted a single time. The rearrangement joins TRBV9 to TRBJ2-7, with a possible D match to TRBD2 (5 bases). The V end was cut by 0 bases, the J end by 7 bases, with 11 bases between. The CDR3 runs 13 residues. The germline gives CDR1 SGDLS, CDR2 YYNGEE. The CDR3 DNA is TGTGCCAGCAGCGTAGGAAAAGGAGGTGAGCAGTACTTC. Translation gives CASSVGKGGEQYF.

The sample holds a few counts of this clone. The V and J genes are TRBV13 and TRBJ2-5, with 11 nucleotides matching TRBD2. Germline CDR1 is PRHDT and CDR2 is FYEKMQ (reference sequence). With 3 bases clipped from V and 7 bases from J, the junction kept 16 bases outside the gene matches. The CDR3 runs 18 residues. CDR3 sequence: CASSLGLLAGERRGTQYF. The CDR3 DNA reads as TGTGCCAGCAGCTTGGGTTTACTAGCGGGGGAACGGCGGGGGACCCAGTACTTC.